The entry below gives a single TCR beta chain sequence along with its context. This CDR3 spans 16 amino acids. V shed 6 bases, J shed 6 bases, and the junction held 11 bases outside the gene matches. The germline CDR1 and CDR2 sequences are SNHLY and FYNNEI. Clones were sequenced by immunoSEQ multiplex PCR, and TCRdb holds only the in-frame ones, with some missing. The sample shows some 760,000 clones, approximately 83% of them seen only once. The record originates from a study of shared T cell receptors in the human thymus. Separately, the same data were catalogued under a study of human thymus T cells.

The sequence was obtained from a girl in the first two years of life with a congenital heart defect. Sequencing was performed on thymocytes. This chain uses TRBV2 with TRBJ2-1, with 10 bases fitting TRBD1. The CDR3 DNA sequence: TGTGCCAGCAGAACCGGGACAGGGGATACCGGCAATGAGCAGTTCTTC. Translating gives CASRTGTGDTGNEQFF.